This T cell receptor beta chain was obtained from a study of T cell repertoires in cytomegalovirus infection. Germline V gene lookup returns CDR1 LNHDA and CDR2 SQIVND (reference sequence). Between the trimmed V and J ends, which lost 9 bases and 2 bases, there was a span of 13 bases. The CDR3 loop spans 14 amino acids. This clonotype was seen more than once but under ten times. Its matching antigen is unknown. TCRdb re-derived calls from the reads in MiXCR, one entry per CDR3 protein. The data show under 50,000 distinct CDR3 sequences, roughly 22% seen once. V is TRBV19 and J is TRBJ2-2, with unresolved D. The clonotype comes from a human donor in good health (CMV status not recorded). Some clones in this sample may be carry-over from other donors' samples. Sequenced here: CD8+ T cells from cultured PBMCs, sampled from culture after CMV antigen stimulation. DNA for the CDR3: TGTGCCAGCACCGGGCCTCCAAACACCGGGGAGCTGTTTTTT. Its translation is CASTGPPNTGELFF.